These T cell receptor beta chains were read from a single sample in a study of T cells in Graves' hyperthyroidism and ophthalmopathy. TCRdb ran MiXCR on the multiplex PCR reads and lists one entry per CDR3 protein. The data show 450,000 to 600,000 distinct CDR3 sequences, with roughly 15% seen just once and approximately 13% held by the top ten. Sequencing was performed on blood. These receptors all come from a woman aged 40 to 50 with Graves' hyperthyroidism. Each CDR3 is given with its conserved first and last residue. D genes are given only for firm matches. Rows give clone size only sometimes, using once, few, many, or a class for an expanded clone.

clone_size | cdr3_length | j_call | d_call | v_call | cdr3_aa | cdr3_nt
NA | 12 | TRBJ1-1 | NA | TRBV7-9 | CASSKSRFEAFF | TGTGCCAGCAGCAAAAGTCGGTTCGAAGCTTTCTTT
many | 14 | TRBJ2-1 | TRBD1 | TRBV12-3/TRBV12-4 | CASSRTGGYNEQFF | TGTGCCAGCAGTCGGACAGGGGGATACAATGAGCAGTTCTTC
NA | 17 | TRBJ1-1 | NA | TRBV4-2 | CASSQDLTSTGLTEAFF | TGTGCCAGCAGCCAAGATTTAACTTCGACAGGACTGACTGAAGCTTTCTTT
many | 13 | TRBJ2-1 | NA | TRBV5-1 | CASSLAGSGEQFF | TGCGCCAGCAGCTTGGCCGGTTCGGGGGAGCAGTTCTTC
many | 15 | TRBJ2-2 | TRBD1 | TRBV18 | CASSPKTGSTGELFF | TGTGCCAGCTCACCAAAGACAGGGAGCACCGGGGAGCTGTTTTTT
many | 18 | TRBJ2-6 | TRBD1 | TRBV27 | CASSTLTGGRSGANVLTF | TGTGCCAGCAGTACTCTAACAGGGGGCCGCTCTGGGGCCAACGTCCTGACTTTC
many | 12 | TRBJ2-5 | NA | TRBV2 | CASRGGIVTQYF | TGTGCCAGCAGGGGTGGGATTGTGACCCAGTACTTC
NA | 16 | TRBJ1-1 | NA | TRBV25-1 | CASSDRRTARGTEAFF | TGTGCCAGCAGTGATCGAAGAACGGCCCGAGGAACTGAAGCTTTCTTT
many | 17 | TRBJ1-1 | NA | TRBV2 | CASSEALRWQGSTEAFF | TGTGCCAGCAGTGAAGCGCTTCGATGGCAGGGAAGCACTGAAGCTTTCTTT
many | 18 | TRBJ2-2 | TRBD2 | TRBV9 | CASSVAWLAGLNTGELFF | TGTGCCAGCAGCGTAGCTTGGCTAGCGGGCCTCAACACCGGGGAGCTGTTTTTT